Included here is one T cell receptor beta chain sequence, with context. Its target is not known. These data belong to a study of T cell repertoires in cytomegalovirus infection. Study-level results: Ex vivo, HLA-C-restricted CMV-specific TCR beta clonotypes prevailed over the rest of the response.

TCRdb passed the reads through MiXCR, listing each CDR3 protein once. The sample shows about 69,000 distinct CDR3 sequences, about 29% of them seen only once. This TCR came from a human donor in good health (CMV status not recorded). Some clones in this sample may be carry-over from other donors' samples. This sample comprised CD8+ T cells from cultured PBMCs, obtained from culture after CMV antigen stimulation.

CDR3 sequence reads: CASSKPRLDPRVGELFF. The CDR3 nucleotides read TGTGCCAGCAGTAAACCCCGACTAGATCCCCGGGTAGGGGAGCTGTTTTTT. The chain links TRBV12-3 or TRBV12-4 to TRBJ2-2, with D possibly being TRBD2 (6 bases). Trimming stripped 5 bases from V and 8 bases from J, with 24 bases between. This CDR3 region has 17 residues.